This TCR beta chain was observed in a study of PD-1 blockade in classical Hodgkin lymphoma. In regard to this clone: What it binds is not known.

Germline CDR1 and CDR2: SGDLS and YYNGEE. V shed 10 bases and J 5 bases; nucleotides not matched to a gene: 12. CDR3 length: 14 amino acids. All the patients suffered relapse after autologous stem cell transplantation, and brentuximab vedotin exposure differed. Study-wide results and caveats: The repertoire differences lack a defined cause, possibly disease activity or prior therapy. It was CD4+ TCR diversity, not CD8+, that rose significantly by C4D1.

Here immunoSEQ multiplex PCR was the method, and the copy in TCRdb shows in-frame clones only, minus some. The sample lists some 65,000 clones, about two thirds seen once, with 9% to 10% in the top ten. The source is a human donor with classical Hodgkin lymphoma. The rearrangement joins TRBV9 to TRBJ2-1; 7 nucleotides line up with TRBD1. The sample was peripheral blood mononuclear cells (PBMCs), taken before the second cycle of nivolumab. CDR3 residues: CASSPGQRDNEQFF. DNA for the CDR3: TGTGCCTCCAGCCCGGGACAGAGGGACAATGAGCAGTTCTTC.